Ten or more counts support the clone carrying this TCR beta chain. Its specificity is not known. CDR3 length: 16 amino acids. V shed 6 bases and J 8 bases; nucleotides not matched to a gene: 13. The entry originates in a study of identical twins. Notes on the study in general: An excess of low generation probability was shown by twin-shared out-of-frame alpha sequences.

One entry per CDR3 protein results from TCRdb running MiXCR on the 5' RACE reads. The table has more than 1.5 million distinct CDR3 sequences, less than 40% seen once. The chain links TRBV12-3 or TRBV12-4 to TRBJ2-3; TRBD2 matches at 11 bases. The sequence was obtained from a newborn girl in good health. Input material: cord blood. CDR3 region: CASRPPGLAARSTQYF. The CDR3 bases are TGTGCCAGCAGACCTCCGGGACTAGCGGCTCGAAGTACGCAGTATTTT.